The 27 T cell receptor beta chains below were found in one sample sequenced in a study of cytomegalovirus exposure and HLA in healthy donors. A multiplex PCR was run with 60 Vbeta primers and 13 Jbeta primers. Only in-frame clones appear in the TCRdb table, and some are missing; sequencing was by immunoSEQ multiplex PCR. The sample holds 90,000 or so clones, around three quarters seen once. Sequenced sample: PBMCs. The source is a woman between 50 and 59 years old in good health and CMV-seropositive.

This rearrangement joins TRBV11-2 to TRBJ2-7; 7 bases match TRBD2. Germline V gene sequence: CDR1 SGHAT, CDR2 FQNNGV. V lost 6 bases to trimming and J lost 0 bases; unmatched junction nucleotides: 5. The CDR3 is made up of 14 amino acids. CDR3 sequence (DNA): TGTGCCAGCAGTCCGCTAGCGGCCTCCTACGAGCAGTACTTC. It is translated as CASSPLAASYEQYF.

The chain joins TRBV9 to TRBJ1-3; D ambiguous. Per germline, CDR1 SGDLS and CDR2 YYNGEE. V was clipped by 5 bases and J by 2 bases, with 11 bases between them. The CDR3 has 14 residues. This CDR3 is CASSMRAPGNTIYF. CDR3 in DNA: TGTGCCAGCAGTATGAGGGCGCCTGGAAACACCATATATTTT.

V gene TRBV30 combines with J gene TRBJ2-2; a possible D gene is TRBD1 (5 bases). CDR1 and CDR2 from the germline V gene are GTSNPN and SVGIG (reference sequence). This CDR3 is built from 17 residues. V shed 3 bases and J shed 3 bases, with 20 bases lying between them. This chain's CDR3 is CAWRRGSRQSDTGELFF. CDR3 DNA: TGTGCCTGGAGAAGGGGTTCCCGCCAGTCGGACACCGGGGAGCTGTTTTTT.

The rearrangement uses TRBV5-1 and TRBJ2-1; 9 bases align to TRBD2. With V trimmed by 0 bases and J by 9 bases, 10 bases remained unmatched. Germline assignment: CDR1 SGHRS and CDR2 YFSETQ. The CDR3 has 16 amino acids. CDR3 region: CASSLGSGTSSGEQFF. CDR3 nucleotide sequence: TGCGCCAGCAGCTTGGGGTCCGGGACTAGCTCTGGTGAGCAGTTCTTC.

This chain uses TRBV30 with TRBJ1-4; D unclear. Trimming removed 0 bases from V and 7 bases from J, with 12 bases in between. Per germline, CDR1 GTSNPN and CDR2 SVGIG (reference sequence). CDR3 size: 14 residues. Here the CDR3 reads CAWSVSGVAEKLFF. CDR3 sequence (DNA): TGTGCCTGGAGTGTCAGCGGGGTCGCTGAAAAACTGTTTTTT.

The CDR3 coding sequence is TGTGCCAGCAGCTTAATCAGGCAAGGTTACGAGCAGTACTTC. This sequence encodes CASSLIRQGYEQYF. The chain links TRBV7-9 to TRBJ2-7, with unresolved D. CDR3 size: 14 residues. From germline, CDR1 is SEHNR and CDR2 FQNEAQ (reference sequence). Trimming removed 2 bases at V and 4 bases at J, with 12 bases between.

The rearrangement uses TRBV28 and TRBJ2-7; 8 bases map to TRBD2. CDR3 size: 15 residues. CDR1 and CDR2 from the germline V gene are MDHEN and SYDVKM. J was trimmed by 2 bases and V by 4 bases; bases with no gene match: 7. The CDR3 reads CASSSPSGGPYEQYF. In nucleotides, the CDR3 is TGTGCCAGCAGTTCCCCCTCGGGAGGGCCCTACGAGCAGTACTTC.

The chain employs TRBV6-1 and TRBJ1-1, with 8 bases lining up with TRBD1. In germline, CDR1 is MNHNS, CDR2 SASEGT. The CDR3 runs to 18 residues. After removal of 1 base from V and 0 bases from J, the junction contained 10 bases not matched to a gene. In DNA form, the CDR3 reads TGTGCCAGCAGTGAAGTCTCCAGGGGGCGCGGAATGAACACTGAAGCTTTCTTT. Protein product: CASSEVSRGRGMNTEAFF.

V usage is TRBV5-6 and J usage is TRBJ2-1, with 13 bases fitting TRBD2. Germline CDR1 reads SGHDT; CDR2 reads YYEEEE. V shed 5 bases, J shed 5 bases, and the junction held 7 bases outside the gene matches. The CDR3 sequence is 16 residues long. CDR3 amino acids: CASSRPGTSGNNEQFF. As DNA, the CDR3 is TGTGCCAGCAGTCGTCCGGGGACTAGCGGGAACAATGAGCAGTTCTTC.

The chain recombines TRBV4-2 with TRBJ1-2, with unresolved D. This CDR3 spans 13 amino acids. The V and J ends lost 1 base and 4 bases respectively, with 7 bases between them. CDR1 LGHNA and CDR2 YNFKEQ come from the germline V gene. CDR3: CASSQGESYGYTF. CDR3 nucleotide sequence: TGTGCCAGCAGCCAAGGCGAGAGCTATGGCTACACCTTC.

The J gene is TRBJ1-1, the V gene TRBV5-4; 8 positions agree with TRBD1. The CDR3 has 15 residues. Germline V gene data show CDR1 as SGHNT and CDR2 as YYREEE (reference sequence). Trimming cost V 2 bases and J 0 bases; bases outside gene matches: 3. The CDR3 sequence is CASSFRQGMNTEAFF. Here the CDR3 DNA reads TGTGCCAGCAGCTTCCGACAGGGGATGAACACTGAAGCTTTCTTT.

The V and J genes are TRBV6-5 and TRBJ1-2; D gene unclear. The CDR3 spans 13 residues. V shed 2 bases and J shed 8 bases, with 12 bases lying between them. The germline V gene has CDR1 MNHEY and CDR2 SVGAGI. CDR3 sequence: CASSYGESGGYTF. As DNA, the CDR3 is TGTGCCAGCAGTTACGGGGAGAGTGGAGGCTACACCTTC.

This chain connects TRBV28 to TRBJ2-3; TRBD2 agrees at 11 bases. This CDR3 has 16 residues. Trimming at V came to 4 bases and at J to 0 bases, leaving 3 bases not matched to a gene. The germline CDR1 and CDR2 sequences are MDHEN and SYDVKM. Here the CDR3 DNA reads TGTGCCAGCAGTTATACTAGCGGGAGAAGCACAGATACGCAGTATTTT. This translates into CASSYTSGRSTDTQYF.

This chain uses TRBV19 with TRBJ2-1; 14 bases map to TRBD2. This CDR3 region has 18 residues. V shed 0 bases and J 5 bases; nucleotides not matched to a gene: 6. The germline V gene encodes CDR1 LNHDA and CDR2 SQIVND (reference sequence). In DNA, the CDR3 is TGTGCCAGTAGTATAGACTTGAGGGGACTAGCGGGAGACAATGAGCAGTTCTTC. This encodes CASSIDLRGLAGDNEQFF.

Details on this clone: One junction end does not reproduce the germline sequence, and a read error may be involved. The rearrangement links TRBV7-9 to TRBJ2-7, with TRBD1 as a possible D gene (6 bases). The germline V gene has CDR1 SEHNR and CDR2 FQNEAQ (reference sequence). The CDR3 extends over 12 amino acids. The CDR3 DNA sequence: TGTTCCAGCAGCGCTGGACAGTACGAGCAGTACTTC. It yields the protein CSSSAGQYEQYF.

This clone was detected only once. The CDR3 spells CASSLWTSGSHTQYF. DNA of the CDR3: TGTGCCAGCAGCCTCTGGACTAGCGGGAGCCATACGCAGTATTTT. V gene TRBV7-6 combines with J gene TRBJ2-3; 13 bases agree with TRBD2. The germline CDR1 and CDR2 sequences are SGHVS and FNYEAQ. V dropped 5 bases and J dropped 7; count of bases not matched to a gene: 6. The CDR3 totals 15 residues.

This clone was counted only a few times. J is TRBJ2-7 and V is TRBV21-1; the table's TRBD2 call for D was not verified on the DNA. TRBV21-1 is given as a pseudogene. The CDR3 loop spans 14 amino acids. The CDR3 DNA is TGTGCCAGCATCGGACTAGCGGAAGTTTACGAGCAGTACTTC. Translated, it gives CASIGLAEVYEQYF.

CDR3 sequence reads: CAWSAGEDNEQFF. The CDR3, as DNA: TGTGCCTGGAGTGCCGGAGAGGACAATGAGCAGTTCTTC. The genes are TRBV30 and TRBJ2-1, with D unclear. The CDR3 contains 13 residues. Trimming stripped 1 base from V and 5 bases from J, with 9 bases between. Per germline, CDR1 GTSNPN and CDR2 SVGIG (reference sequence).

V usage is TRBV7-2 and J usage is TRBJ2-5, with TRBD2 matching 12 bases. V lost 4 bases, J lost 2 bases, and 2 bases stayed unmatched. The CDR3 runs to 15 residues. The germline CDR1 and CDR2 sequences are SGHTA and FQGNSA. Here the CDR3 DNA reads TGTGCCAGCAGCTGGACTAGCGGGGAACAAGAGACCCAGTACTTC. Translation gives CASSWTSGEQETQYF.

Only a few counts were recorded for this clone. This chain connects TRBV10-2 to TRBJ2-1; tentative D call: TRBD2 (6 bases). The CDR3 extends over 16 amino acids. Trimming took 6 bases from V and 5 from J, leaving 20 bases between them. Per the germline V gene, CDR1 is WSHSY and CDR2 is SAAADI. The chain's CDR3 is CASRAGLSGADNEQFF. In DNA, the CDR3 is TGCGCCAGCAGGGCTGGACTATCCGGAGCAGACAATGAGCAGTTCTTC.

The chain uses TRBV28 and TRBJ2-5, with D perhaps matching TRBD2 (6 bases). This CDR3 has 15 residues. Deletions cut 5 bases from V and 4 bases from J, with 17 bases between. Germline V gene lookup returns CDR1 MDHEN and CDR2 SYDVKM. The CDR3 here is CASSTPGERVETQYF. CDR3 in DNA: TGTGCCAGCAGTACCCCGGGGGAGCGAGTAGAGACCCAGTACTTC.

V and J are TRBV18 and TRBJ2-6, with 10 positions matching TRBD1. Germline lookup yields CDR1 KGHSH and CDR2 LQKENI. V was pared by 3 bases and J by 1 base, with 3 bases of the junction left unmatched. This CDR3 is built from 17 residues. This CDR3 reads CASSPTGGVSGANVLTF. Written as DNA, the CDR3 is TGTGCCAGCTCACCGACAGGGGGCGTATCTGGGGCCAACGTCCTGACTTTC.

This clone was counted a few times. The chain links TRBV5-4 to TRBJ1-4; D remains unclear. Between the trimmed V and J ends, which lost 0 bases and 7 bases, there was a span of 10 bases. This CDR3 contains 14 residues. Germline V lookup: CDR1 SGHNT, CDR2 YYREEE (reference sequence). CDR3 nucleotides: TGTGCCAGCAGCTTGGACAGCTTAGGTGAAAAACTGTTTTTT. It is translated as CASSLDSLGEKLFF.

The V gene is TRBV19, the J gene TRBJ1-2; 8 bases are shared with TRBD1. From germline, CDR1 is LNHDA and CDR2 SQIVND (reference sequence). V shed 6 bases, J shed 8 bases, and the junction held 5 bases outside the gene matches. The CDR3 is made up of 12 amino acids. The chain's CDR3 is CASRSTGGGYTF. CDR3 coding DNA: TGTGCCAGTAGAAGTACAGGGGGAGGCTACACCTTC.

V gene TRBV5-4 combines with J gene TRBJ1-2; 7 bases match TRBD1. This CDR3 is 17 amino acids long. Germline V CDR1 and CDR2: SGHNT, YYREEE (reference sequence). The V segment lost 4 bases and the J segment 7 bases; nucleotides outside the gene matches: 19. CDR3 protein: CASSPPDRVGGLRGYTF. CDR3 bases: TGTGCCAGCAGCCCCCCTGACAGGGTTGGAGGTCTTCGTGGCTACACCTTC.

The chain is built from TRBV27 and TRBJ1-6; 9 positions match TRBD1. This CDR3 contains 16 residues. Germline V lookup: CDR1 MNHEY, CDR2 SMNVEV (reference sequence). Trimming at V came to 6 bases and at J to 10 bases, leaving 13 bases not matched to a gene. The CDR3 here is CASSFGSDRGGSPLHF. CDR3 in DNA: TGTGCCAGCAGCTTTGGTTCGGACAGGGGAGGCTCACCCCTCCACTTT.

The rearrangement joins TRBV11-1 to TRBJ1-1; D perhaps matches TRBD1 (5 bases). From germline, CDR1 is SGHAT and CDR2 FQDESV (reference sequence). The V end lost 8 bases, the J end lost 0 bases, and 10 bases lay between the germline ends. This CDR3 is built from 13 residues. CDR3 in DNA: TGTGCCAGCGGGGGGGGAATGAACACTGAAGCTTTCTTT. This sequence encodes CASGGGMNTEAFF. Complete variable domain (other parts from reference TRBV11-1 and TRBJ1-1): EAEVAQSPRYKITEKSQAVAFWCDPISGHATLYWYRQILGQGPELLVQFQDESVVDDSQLPKDRFSAERLKGVDSTLKIQPAELGDSAMYLCASGGGMNTEAFFGQGTRLTVV.